The clone carrying this T cell receptor (beta chain) was seen a few times. This CDR3 has 12 amino acids. CDR1 is MNHEY and CDR2 is SVGEGT in the germline V gene. V lost 5 bases and J 7 bases, leaving 11 bases between the germline ends. The data were obtained in a study of patients and donors after allogeneic stem cell transplantation. Each CDR3 protein is one row after TCRdb ran MiXCR on the RT-PCR reads. The sample includes hundreds of thousands of distinct CDR3 sequences, 15% to 20% of them seen just once. Source material: blood, either unsorted or a sorted T cell fraction (not recorded which). This receptor was identified in a human donor who was either an allogeneic HSCT recipient or a stem cell or donor lymphocyte infusion donor (not recorded which). It is not recorded whose cells these are; they may come from a transplant donor. The chain is built from TRBV6-2 or TRBV6-3 and TRBJ1-2, with unresolved D. The CDR3 DNA reads as TGTGCCAGCAGTCTTCCCTCGTCTGGCTACACCTTC. It yields the protein CASSLPSSGYTF.